The 21 T cell receptor beta chains listed next were all sequenced from one sample in a study of cytomegalovirus exposure and HLA in healthy donors. Produced via immunoSEQ multiplex PCR; TCRdb's table is partial and in-frame only. The sample comprises around 150,000 clones, roughly 91% of which are singletons, and almost 3% rests with the top ten. Sequencing was carried out using PBMCs. These receptors all stem from a man younger than 35 in good health and CMV-seronegative.

As DNA, the CDR3 is TGTGCCAGCAGCCGGACAGGGGCAACTAATGAAAAACTGTTTTTT. This sequence encodes CASSRTGATNEKLFF. This chain uses TRBV7-8 with TRBJ1-4, with 9 positions matching TRBD1. This CDR3 has 15 amino acids. V shed 5 bases and J 0 bases; nucleotides not matched to a gene: 1. Per germline, CDR1 SGHVS and CDR2 FQNEAQ.

This clone was picked up one time. The gene calls are TRBV28 and TRBJ2-5, with 11 bases aligning to TRBD2. CDR1 and CDR2 from the germline V gene are MDHEN and SYDVKM. The CDR3 runs to 16 residues. Germline trimming cut 5 bases from V and 1 base from J; bases unmatched to any gene: 6. This CDR3 reads CASSPRLAGTQETQYF. Here the CDR3 DNA reads TGTGCCAGCAGTCCCCGACTAGCGGGGACCCAAGAGACCCAGTACTTC.

This rearrangement joins TRBV7-9 to TRBJ1-2, with D uncertain. V shed 3 bases and J shed 4 bases, with 15 bases lying between them. The CDR3 is made up of 15 amino acids. Germline V gene lookup returns CDR1 SEHNR and CDR2 FQNEAQ (reference sequence). This CDR3 is CASSLEQIPPYGYTF. The DNA for the CDR3 is TGTGCCAGCAGCTTGGAACAGATACCACCCTATGGCTACACCTTC.

V usage is TRBV27 and J usage is TRBJ2-1, with a possible D match to TRBD2 (6 bases). Germline V gives CDR1 MNHEY, CDR2 SMNVEV (reference sequence). V gave up 1 base and J gave up 0 bases, with 10 bases separating them. The CDR3 is 16 residues long. The CDR3 sequence: CASSLFGGISYNEQFF. CDR3 nucleotide sequence: TGTGCCAGCAGTTTATTTGGCGGGATCTCCTACAATGAGCAGTTCTTC.

The chain has TRBV29-1 and TRBJ1-2; 8 bases are shared with TRBD1. The CDR3 contains 11 residues. V lost 6 bases and J lost 6; bases outside the gene matches: 3. Germline values: CDR1 SQVTM, CDR2 ANQGSEA. The CDR3 is CSVAGGDGYTF. The CDR3 nucleotides are TGCAGCGTCGCAGGGGGCGATGGCTACACCTTC.

The chain employs TRBV28 and TRBJ1-2, with 10 bases aligning to TRBD1. The CDR3 loop spans 14 amino acids. Per the germline V gene, CDR1 is MDHEN and CDR2 is SYDVKM. V gave up 4 bases and J gave up 2 bases; unmatched junction bases: 1. The CDR3 coding sequence is TGTGCCAGCAGTTGGGGACAGGGGAACTATGGCTACACCTTC. Protein product: CASSWGQGNYGYTF.

The CDR3, as DNA: TGTGCCAGCAGTCTCTCCCGGCGGGATCGGGGCTACACCTTC. It translates to CASSLSRRDRGYTF. This chain links TRBV6-5 with TRBJ1-2; D gene unclear. The CDR3 consists of 14 residues. The V end lost 5 bases, the J end lost 8 bases, and 18 bases lay between the germline ends. Germline V gene sequence: CDR1 MNHEY, CDR2 SVGAGI.

The V call is TRBV4-2, the J call TRBJ1-5, with 9 bases identical to TRBD1. The CDR3 extends over 15 amino acids. The ends lost 6 bases at V and 3 bases at J; junction bases unmatched: 6. Germline-derived CDR1 and CDR2 are LGHNA and YNFKEQ. In DNA, the CDR3 is TGTGCCAGCAGTCCGGGACAGGGCGACAATCAGCCCCAGCATTTT. This gives the protein CASSPGQGDNQPQHF.

J is TRBJ2-7 and V is TRBV4-1, with TRBD2 identical over 10 bases. CDR1 is MGHRA and CDR2 is YSYEKL in the germline V gene. The V and J ends lost 4 bases and 3 bases, in that order; junction bases with no gene match: 3. The CDR3 is made up of 14 amino acids. The CDR3 DNA is TGCGCCAGCAGCCCACTAGCGGGGATCTACGAGCAGTACGTC. This codes for CASSPLAGIYEQYV.

The rearrangement links TRBV5-4 to TRBJ1-2; 7 bases map to TRBD1. The CDR3 contains 14 residues. Germline-derived CDR1 and CDR2 are SGHNT and YYREEE (reference sequence). With V trimmed by 0 bases and J by 4 bases, 3 bases remained unmatched. The CDR3 loop reads CASSLEQGGYGYTF. The CDR3 DNA reads TGTGCCAGCAGCTTGGAGCAGGGGGGCTATGGCTACACCTTC.

V is TRBV6-6 and J is TRBJ2-7; D is perhaps TRBD1 (5 bases). Germline-derived CDR1 and CDR2 are MNHNY and SVGAGI (reference sequence). With 2 bases removed from V and 6 bases from J, the gap between germline ends came to 14 bases. There are 14 residues in the CDR3. The CDR3 nucleotides are TGTGCCAGCAGTTACCTCGGGCAGGGCGGCGAGCAGTACTTC. It specifies CASSYLGQGGEQYF.

The chain is built from TRBV6-5 and TRBJ2-7; TRBD1 is a possible D gene (6 bases). V lost 0 bases and J 0 bases, leaving 12 bases between the germline ends. This CDR3 spans 16 amino acids. CDR1 is MNHEY and CDR2 is SVGAGI in the germline V gene. The DNA of the CDR3 is TGTGCCAGCAGTTACTCGCGGACAGAGCACTCCTACGAGCAGTACGTC. This translates into CASSYSRTEHSYEQYV.

The chain employs TRBV6-5 and TRBJ1-1; 7 nucleotides match TRBD1. In germline, CDR1 is MNHEY, CDR2 SVGAGI. This CDR3 is 14 amino acids long. The J segment lost 4 bases and the V segment lost 7 bases, leaving 9 bases of the junction unmatched. In nucleotides, the CDR3 is TGTGCCAGCACCAAGAGGGGGCTGGGCACTGAAGCTTTCTTT. Its protein product is CASTKRGLGTEAFF.

This chain joins TRBV10-3 and TRBJ2-7, with 9 bases fitting TRBD1. Trimming removed 2 bases from V and 5 bases from J; junction bases left unmatched: 13. Per the germline V gene, CDR1 is ENHRY and CDR2 is SYGVKD. This CDR3 spans 17 amino acids. CDR3 bases: TGTGCCATCAGTGAGCCCACTGCGGGACAGGGTCGTGACGAGCAGTACTTC. It encodes CAISEPTAGQGRDEQYF.

V is TRBV18 and J is TRBJ2-1, with TRBD1 matching 8 bases. This CDR3 contains 17 residues. V trimming: 3 bases; J trimming: 0 bases; junction bases outside the gene matches: 7. In germline, CDR1 is KGHSH, CDR2 LQKENI. The CDR3 is CASSPPTGASSYNEQFF. The CDR3 DNA reads TGTGCCAGCTCACCCCCGACAGGGGCCTCCTCCTACAATGAGCAGTTCTTC.

The chain is built from TRBV11-2 and TRBJ2-3; perhaps TRBD2 as D (5 bases). V was cut by 3 bases and J by 1 base, with 11 bases left in between. Per germline, CDR1 SGHAT and CDR2 FQNNGV. The CDR3 runs to 15 residues. The CDR3 reads CASSFQAAGTDTQYF. CDR3 bases: TGTGCCAGCAGCTTCCAAGCGGCGGGCACAGATACGCAGTATTTT.

The CDR3 DNA reads as TGTGCCTGGGCTCTTAGGACAGGATGGTTCGACAGCTATGGCTACACCTTC. It specifies CAWALRTGWFDSYGYTF. The J gene is TRBJ1-2, the V gene TRBV30; 7 bases align to TRBD1. Germline CDR1 GTSNPN, CDR2 SVGIG (reference sequence). The V and J ends lost 5 bases and 4 bases, in that order; junction bases with no gene match: 19. There are 17 residues in the CDR3.

The rearrangement joins TRBV28 to TRBJ1-2; no reliable D call. CDR3 length: 11 amino acids. Germline V gene sequence: CDR1 MDHEN, CDR2 SYDVKM. Trimming removed 4 bases at V and 8 bases at J, with 8 bases between. CDR3 sequence (DNA): TGTGCCAGCAGTTCCAGGTCGGGCTACACCTTC. Residues: CASSSRSGYTF.

The chain has TRBV11-2 and TRBJ1-1, with D unresolved. Trimming cost V 5 bases and J 4 bases, with 11 bases left between them. The length of the CDR3 is 13 residues. Germline CDR1 SGHAT, CDR2 FQNNGV. The CDR3 spells CASSLNRGTEAFF. The CDR3 DNA sequence: TGTGCCAGCAGCCTAAACCGGGGCACTGAAGCTTTCTTT. Supplemented by reference TRBV11-2 and TRBJ1-1, the full variable domain reads EAGVAQSPRYKIIEKRQSVAFWCNPISGHATLYWYQQILGQGPKLLIQFQNNGVVDDSQLPKDRFSAERLKGVDSTLKIQPAKLEDSAVYLCASSLNRGTEAFFGQGTRLTVV.

The V and J genes are TRBV5-1 and TRBJ1-1; TRBD1 might be the D (5 bases). V shed 4 bases and J shed 7 bases, with 14 bases lying between them. The CDR3 is made up of 13 amino acids. In germline, CDR1 is SGHRS, CDR2 YFSETQ. CDR3 sequence (DNA): TGCGCCAGCAGCCGGCATTGGGGGGGTGAAGCTTTCTTT. This sequence encodes CASSRHWGGEAFF.

The chain joins TRBV25-1 to TRBJ1-1; TRBD1 agrees at 11 bases. Germline trimming cut 5 bases from V and 5 bases from J; bases unmatched to any gene: 13. Germline V gene data show CDR1 as MGHDK and CDR2 as SYGVNS. The CDR3 runs to 17 residues. DNA of the CDR3: TGTGCCAGCAGTCTGCGGACAGGGGGCTGGCCGAAGACTGAAGCTTTCTTT. Protein sequence: CASSLRTGGWPKTEAFF. Using reference TRBV25-1 and TRBJ1-1 for the parts outside the CDR3, the full variable domain is EADIYQTPRYLVIGTGKKITLECSQTMGHDKMYWYQQDPGMELHLIHYSYGVNSTEKGDLSSESTVSRIRTEHFPLTLESARPSHTSQYLCASSLRTGGWPKTEAFFGQGTRLTVV.